Listed below are T cell receptor beta chains from one sample, sequenced in a study of CD8 T cells in Susac syndrome. TCRdb reanalysed the immunoSEQ multiplex PCR reads using MiXCR and keeps one entry per CDR3 protein. Of some 300,000 distinct CDR3 sequences in the sample, 89% are singletons; the top ten hold around 0.18%. Sequenced input: CD8+ T cells from PBMCs. These TCRs come from a human donor with multiple sclerosis. Each CDR3 is given with its conserved first and last residue. A D gene is named only where the DNA matches it firmly. Size is omitted from some rows. Given values are once, few, many or a class for expanded clones.

D	V	J	size	DNA	CDR3
-	TRBV7-9	TRBJ2-1	-	TGTGCCAGCAGCCCGAGACTAGGATTAGAGCAGTTCTTC	CASSPRLGLEQFF
TRBD1	TRBV20-1	TRBJ1-2	-	TGCAGTGCTAGGTTGACAGGGAACTATGGCTACACCTTC	CSARLTGNYGYTF
-	TRBV9	TRBJ2-3	-	TGTGCCAGCAGCGTAGCAGGGCTTAGCACAGATACGCAGTATTTT	CASSVAGLSTDTQYF
TRBD2	TRBV6-1	TRBJ2-3	-	TGTGCCAGCAGTGAACTAGCGGGTCATTCCACAGATACGCAGTATTTT	CASSELAGHSTDTQYF
-	TRBV4-3	TRBJ2-1	once	TGCGCCAGCAGCCAAGATCCCGGAGGGCTTACGCCCCATGAGCAGTTCTTC	CASSQDPGGLTPHEQFF
-	TRBV27	TRBJ2-5	few	TGTGCCAGCAGTTTTAGAGAGACCCAGTACTTC	CASSFRETQYF
-	TRBV10-3	TRBJ2-5	-	TGTGCCATCGGTGGGGAGAAAACAGGGGGGGCCTCCCAAGAGACCCAGTACTTC	CAIGGEKTGGASQETQYF
TRBD1	TRBV7-9	TRBJ1-5	-	TGTGCCAGCAGCTTCGGGACAGGTGACAATCAGCCCCAGCATTTT	CASSFGTGDNQPQHF
-	TRBV7-9	TRBJ2-7	once	TGTGCCAGCAGCTCGGCCGGTAGGGCCTACGAGCAGTACTTC	CASSSAGRAYEQYF
-	TRBV2	TRBJ2-7	-	TGTGCCAGCAGACCTAACAGGGCCCACGAGCAGTACTTC	CASRPNRAHEQYF
-	TRBV20-1	TRBJ2-7	-	TGCAGTGCTAATAACCCGATCTCCTACGAGCAGTACTTC	CSANNPISYEQYF
-	TRBV6-2/TRBV6-3	TRBJ2-7	-	TGTGCCAGCCGGCGGGACCTCGGGGACGAGCAGTACTTC	CASRRDLGDEQYF
-	TRBV2	TRBJ2-2	-	TGTGCCAGCCTAGTCTCCGGGGAGCTGTTTTTT	CASLVSGELFF
-	TRBV11-2	TRBJ2-2	few	TGTGCCAGCAGCCCTGAAAACACCGGGGAGCTGTTTTTT	CASSPENTGELFF
TRBD1	TRBV2	TRBJ1-5	-	TGTGCCAGCAGTGAAGGGGAAGTGACAGGGAATCAGCCCCAGCATTTT	CASSEGEVTGNQPQHF
-	TRBV29-1	TRBJ2-1	-	TGCAGCGTTCGCCTAACGGGAAGTTCCTACAATGAGCAGTTCTTC	CSVRLTGSSYNEQFF
-	TRBV9	TRBJ2-7	-	TGTGCCAGCAGCCCGAGGGCTCATAAGGGCACTAACGAGCAGTACTTC	CASSPRAHKGTNEQYF
-	TRBV12-3/TRBV12-4	TRBJ1-1	-	TGTGCCAGCACTGGACGGGCCACTGAAGCTTTCTTT	CASTGRATEAFF
TRBD2	TRBV12-3/TRBV12-4	TRBJ2-1	-	TGTGCCAGCAGTATAACTAGCGGGGGGGCCGGTGAGCAGTTCTTC	CASSITSGGAGEQFF
-	TRBV30	TRBJ1-4	once	TGTGCCTGGCAGACGGAGAATGAAAAACTGTTTTTT	CAWQTENEKLFF
TRBD1	TRBV7-2	TRBJ2-7	-	TGTGCCAGCAGCTGGGGGTCCGGGACAGGCCCCTACGAGCAGTACTTC	CASSWGSGTGPYEQYF
-	TRBV19	TRBJ2-1	-	TGTGCCAGTAGCGGGGCGTACAATGAGCAGTTCTTC	CASSGAYNEQFF